The clone carrying this TCR beta chain was observed once. Primers: 60 Vbeta forward and 13 Jbeta reverse. The method was immunoSEQ multiplex PCR; TCRdb's version includes in-frame clones alone and lacks a portion of them. The table lists some 140,000 clones, roughly 70% of them singletons, with more than 3.5% in the top ten. The data were taken from a study of cytomegalovirus exposure and HLA in healthy donors. Germline CDR1 is MRHNA and CDR2 is SNTAGT. The CDR3 extends over 16 amino acids. Unmatched junction bases numbered 11, after V lost 6 bases and J lost 3 bases. Input material: PBMCs. The J gene is TRBJ2-1, the V gene TRBV6-4; TRBD2 agrees at 7 bases. The source of this sequence is a man in his late teens or twenties in good health and CMV-seropositive. The DNA of the CDR3 is TGTGCCAGCAGACCACTGGCGGGGGATATCTACAATGAGCAGTTCTTC. Protein product: CASRPLAGDIYNEQFF.